The entry below describes one T cell receptor (beta chain). This clonotype was found a few times. This clone's antigen is unknown. Base quality data are lacking; no much larger clone is found one base away. Instrument used: Illumina HiSeq 2500. TCR beta libraries were prepared by quantitative 5'-RACE with molecular barcodes. The paper's processing steps were these. Disease-linked TCR variants were identified with a new computational method built on a probabilistic model of VDJ rearrangement. The public sequencing data were trimmed at Q25 with fastp and processed into clonotypes with MiXCR by TCRdb, which kept only in-frame beta chains. Each CDR3 protein appears once, grouped with its most common genes and DNA. TCRdb, rather than the study authors, made the V and J calls. The sample table records some 330,000 distinct CDR3 sequences; under 8.5% of these occur just once. The ten largest make up about 14% of the sample.

The data were obtained in a study of CD8 T cells in ankylosing spondylitis (dated by TCRdb to the late 2010s). A note on the overall study: T cell receptor beta repertoires were profiled in healthy donors and ankylosing spondylitis patients so that disease-linked TCR variants could be found. In total, the full study cohort was made up of 110 or so healthy donors and 25 or so ankylosing spondylitis patients. Peripheral blood was sampled, and synovial fluid was also collected from ankylosing spondylitis patients. Paper-wide results and their limitations: A CD8+ phenotype was shown by the disease-linked clones, which were found at relatively low frequencies in peripheral blood. The disease-linked clones were reported to be significantly enriched in matched synovial fluid samples from ankylosing spondylitis patients. A TCR beta motif made up of several highly homologous amino acid variants appeared to be characteristic of blood from ankylosing spondylitis patients. Some TCR beta motif variants had previously been reported in synovial fluid and blood of reactive arthritis patients, which suggested common disease-initiation mechanisms.

Taken from the germline V gene, the CDR1 and CDR2 loops are SGHTA and FQGNSA. The CDR3, from cysteine to phenylalanine, totals 16 residues. The read is trimmed to its CDR3 DNA, 48 bases read in frame from base 1. At the junction V is shortened by 6 bases and J by 5 bases, with 19 bases in between. The clonotype originates from a male donor with ankylosing spondylitis. What was sequenced was blood, either unsorted or a sorted T cell fraction (not recorded which). The chain joins TRBV7-2 to TRBJ2-2; the D gene is perhaps TRBD2, on 6 matching bases. The CDR3 region: CASSPRALGGTGELFF. The nucleotide sequence is TGTGCCAGCAGTCCTAGGGCCCTTGGGGGGACCGGGGAGCTGTTTTTT.